This T cell receptor beta chain was sequenced during a study of T-cell memory formation after mild COVID-19. Background on the study: Each donor largely had its own TCR clusters. Study-wide points: SARS-CoV-2 specificity of second-wave clones peaking day 37 was unconfirmed.

A note on this clonotype: Its antigen is still unknown.

V shed 1 base, J shed 4 bases, and the junction held 2 bases outside the gene matches. CDR1 and CDR2 from the germline V gene are SGHTA and FQGNSA. This CDR3 contains 14 residues. Each CDR3 protein gets one entry after TCRdb re-called the 5' RACE reads with MiXCR. The sample lists some 350,000 distinct CDR3 sequences, approximately 13% seen once, with roughly 23% in the top ten. Sample: PBMCs or a T cell subset sorted from them (not recorded which). This TCR was recovered from a man aged 18 to 29 who had mild COVID-19 (a few samples of this study predate the infection). Cell type and time point are not known. The rearrangement uses TRBV7-2 and TRBJ2-3; 7 nucleotides agree with TRBD1. The CDR3 protein is CASSLDRGADTQYF. The CDR3 DNA is TGTGCCAGCAGCTTAGACAGGGGTGCAGATACGCAGTATTTT.